This record covers a single T cell receptor (beta chain). The sample is drawn from a study of T-cell reconstitution after alpha-beta-depleted transplantation in children. A library of TCRbeta sequences, prepared with unique molecular identifiers, was generated. A single record per CDR3 protein comes from TCRdb applying MiXCR to the PCR reads. This repertoire shows about 610,000 distinct CDR3 sequences, about 10% found once; its top ten account for less than 5%. The V gene's germline CDR1 is SEHNR and CDR2 FQNEAQ (reference sequence). V was clipped by 5 bases and J by 0 bases, with 10 bases between them. There are 14 residues in the CDR3.

The chain couples TRBV7-9 to TRBJ1-1; D is uncertain. The origin of this receptor is a human donor who donated a stem cell graft to a child with acute myeloid leukemia. The specimen comprised PBMCs from the stem cell graft donor, sampled from the stem cell graft. Here the CDR3 DNA reads TGTGCCAGCAGCCCCCGTATGTTGAACACTGAAGCTTTCTTT. It yields the protein CASSPRMLNTEAFF.